This TCR beta chain stems from a study of regulatory T cells in long-lasting Graves disease. In the study overall: The study counted Graves' disease as persistent given over 5 years of antithyroid drugs and positive TSH receptor antibodies. General study findings and limits: Favored gene segments in persistent disease were TRBV28, TRBJ1-2 and TRBJ2-5.

As concerns this clonotype: Antigen unknown. At one of its ends the junction is not consistent with the germline gene, which may arise from a read error.

Researchers made TCR beta libraries by using iRepertoire HTBI primers and running Arm-PCR on CDR3 regions. TCRdb re-analysed the multiplex PCR reads in MiXCR, keeping a single row per CDR3 protein. The table records 400,000 to 500,000 distinct CDR3 sequences, under 25% of them present only once. The CDR3 spans 13 residues. Germline-derived CDR1 and CDR2 are SGHDT and YYEEEE. Time point here: persistent/refractory GD, antithyroid drugs over 5 years with positive TRAb. Making the TCR library involved RNA that had been extracted from PBMCs. The rearrangement links TRBV5-6 to TRBJ2-7, with D possibly being TRBD2 (6 bases). Sample: peripheral blood mononuclear cells (PBMCs), taken when the disease was refractory, from a patient treated with antithyroid drugs. The receptor's source is a female donor with Graves disease. The CDR3 here is CASSPASGRGQYF. In DNA, the CDR3 is TGCGCCAGCAGCCCGGCGAGCGGGCGTGGGCAGTACTTC.